This record covers a single T cell receptor (beta chain). The specificity of this receptor is unknown. Base quality data are lacking; no much larger clone is found one base away. Per the germline V gene (reference sequence), LGHDT is the CDR1 and YNNKEL is the CDR2. V and J are truncated by 0 bases and 0 bases respectively, leaving an intervening sequence of 17 bases. CDR3 length: 18 amino acids, cysteine to phenylalanine. The DNA shown is the 54-base CDR3, in frame from base 1. Every donor in the study was a healthy Caucasian. Preparation of the library involved 5' RACE. For sequencing, an Illumina HiSeq 2000 was employed. Template switching introduced a universal primer binding site; the final cDNA contained a unique molecular identifier, enabling accurate counting of TCR cDNA molecules. Specific primers in the conserved constant-segment region were used to synthesize first-strand cDNA for the TCR alpha and beta chains. Each cDNA library was double barcoded, with a SMART-Mk sample barcode plus Illumina barcodes, to control for contamination. TruSeq adapter sequences, together with Illumina sample barcodes, were added in two successive PCR steps. The TCR alpha and beta cDNA libraries were sequenced on the Illumina HiSeq platform using custom primers. In the source study's methods: MiGEC was used to process raw reads and extract unique molecular identifiers, and MiXCR was used to find CDR3 positions. Recombination models were inferred per individual with the repgenHMM and IGoR tools using an EM algorithm. The tcR package in R was used for shared clonotype analysis, with sharing normalized by the product of cloneset sizes. To study raw recombination free of thymic and clonal selection effects, out-of-frame nonproductive sequences were analyzed. In-frame beta chains were kept once TCRdb had trimmed the public reads at Q25 with fastp and called clones with MiXCR. CDR3 protein sequences are deduplicated, and each keeps its most common genes and DNA. It is TCRdb's table, rather than the study itself, that gives the V and J calls and clone size. This sample is represented by approximately 1.8 million distinct CDR3 sequences; about 30% of them were singletons. Together, the top ten hold under 0.35% of the sample.

The data were taken from a study of identical twins listed by TCRdb under 2016. A note on the overall study: The study deep-sequenced TCR alpha and beta repertoires from monozygotic twins, unrelated adults of various ages and cord blood to test whether fetal clonotypes persist. To rule out contamination, the twin experiments were replicated at different times with different library preparation protocols.

General findings and caveats noted by the study authors: Recombination models systematically underestimated out-of-frame TCR alpha sharing in monozygotic twins but agreed with sharing between unrelated individuals. Compared with coincidental sharing between unrelated individuals, an excess of low generation-probability sequences was observed among out-of-frame TCR alpha sequences shared between twins. Excess twin sharing in beta out-of-frame sequences was weaker because fewer shared sequences lowered the signal-to-noise ratio. Conclusions relied on cross-sectional statistical analysis, since the same donors could not be followed over many years. Fewer insertions were carried by abundant cord blood beta clonotypes, a similar but weaker trend appeared in young adult naive repertoires, and no such trend appeared in memory repertoires. Invariant T cells such as MAIT and iNKT could partly confound zero-insertion analyses, though diverse VJ usage argued against this for most clonotypes.

This TCR came from a newborn girl in good health. Material for sequencing was cord blood. This chain joins TRBV3-1 to TRBJ1-1; the D gene lacks a confident call. The nucleotide sequence reads as follows: TGTGCCAGCAGCCAAGATCGTGATTTGGTTTATGTGAACACTGAAGCTTTCTTT. The encoded protein is CASSQDRDLVYVNTEAFF.